The 14 T cell receptor beta chains reported below all come from one sample, sequenced in a study of cytomegalovirus exposure and HLA in healthy donors. This PCR relied on a set of 60 Vbeta primers and 13 Jbeta primers. Repertoires were generated with immunoSEQ multiplex PCR, while TCRdb's copy carries only in-frame clones and drops some. The sample has under 100,000 clones; the top ten hold just under 3.5%. The sample was PBMCs. These receptors all come from a woman aged 30 to 39 in good health and CMV-seronegative.

This chain joins TRBV7-9 and TRBJ2-3; a weak D match, TRBD1 (5 bases). V was cut by 5 bases and J by 6 bases, with 12 bases left in between. From germline, CDR1 is SEHNR and CDR2 FQNEAQ (reference sequence). The CDR3 is 13 residues long. As DNA, the CDR3 is TGTGCCAGCAGCCCGTTGACAGCCGATACGCAGTATTTT. The encoded protein is CASSPLTADTQYF. The full variable domain, completed using reference TRBV7-9 and TRBJ2-3, is DTGVSQNPRHKITKRGQNVTFRCDPISEHNRLYWYRQTLGQGPEFLTYFQNEAQLEKSRLLSDRFSAERPKGSFSTLEIQRTEQGDSAMYLCASSPLTADTQYFGPGTRLTVL.

The rearrangement links TRBV11-1 to TRBJ1-1; 9 bases match TRBD1. CDR1 and CDR2 from the germline V gene are SGHAT and FQDESV (reference sequence). The CDR3 is 13 residues long. Trimming at V came to 5 bases and at J to 6 bases, leaving 4 bases not matched to a gene. This CDR3 is CASSRDRAAEAFF. CDR3 coding DNA: TGTGCCAGCAGCCGGGACAGGGCGGCTGAAGCTTTCTTT.

The J gene is TRBJ2-5, the V gene TRBV5-1; 10 nucleotides agree with TRBD2. The CDR3 contains 16 residues. Trimming took 1 base from V and 2 from J; bases not matched to a gene: 5. Germline V lookup: CDR1 SGHRS, CDR2 YFSETQ. In DNA, the CDR3 is TGCGCCAGCAGCTTGCGGAGGACTAGCGGACAAGAGACCCAGTACTTC. Translation: CASSLRRTSGQETQYF.

The chain joins TRBV29-1 to TRBJ1-2; 11 bases line up with TRBD1. From germline, CDR1 is SQVTM and CDR2 ANQGSEA. With V trimmed by 8 bases and J by 4 bases, 6 bases remained unmatched. The length of the CDR3 is 13 residues. The CDR3 DNA follows: TGCAGCTTCGGGACAGGGGGTAGCTATGGCTACACCTTC. Translated, it gives CSFGTGGSYGYTF. The variable domain in full, completed from reference TRBV29-1 and TRBJ1-2, reads SAVISQKPSRDICQRGTSLTIQCQVDSQVTMMFWYRQQPGQSLTLIATANQGSEATYESGFVIDKFPISRPNLTFSTLTVSNMSPEDSSIYLCSFGTGGSYGYTFGSGTRLTVV.

The rearrangement uses TRBV29-1 and TRBJ2-5, with a weak D call TRBD1 (6 bases). The tail of the sequence fits TRBJ2-7 better, so the J call may be wrong. Looked up from germline, CDR1 is SQVTM and CDR2 is ANQGSEA. CDR3 size: 12 residues. The CDR3 sequence: CSQRQGTYEQYF. The CDR3 DNA reads TGCAGCCAACGGCAGGGGACCTACGAGCAGTACTTC.

The rearrangement uses TRBV2 and TRBJ2-7; perhaps TRBD2 as D (6 bases). Trimming took off 0 bases at V and 7 bases at J, with 10 bases between the two ends. CDR1 and CDR2 (germline): SNHLY, FYNNEI. This CDR3 spans 13 amino acids. The CDR3 protein is CASSEAVEGEQYF. In DNA form, the CDR3 reads TGTGCCAGCAGTGAAGCCGTGGAGGGAGAGCAGTACTTC.

The V call is TRBV5-5, the J call TRBJ1-4; D call uncertain. This CDR3 comprises 15 residues. CDR1 and CDR2 (germline): SGHKS, YYEKEE (reference sequence). Trimming took off 3 bases at V and 0 bases at J, with 9 bases between the two ends. Here the CDR3 reads CASSWAQATNEKLFF. The CDR3 region has the DNA TGTGCCAGCAGCTGGGCACAAGCAACTAATGAAAAACTGTTTTTT.

The chain carries TRBV19 and TRBJ2-1, with 8 bases lining up with TRBD2. The CDR3 runs to 15 residues. V shed 3 bases and J 6 bases; nucleotides not matched to a gene: 7. Germline V CDR1 and CDR2: LNHDA, SQIVND (reference sequence). The CDR3 DNA reads as TGTGCCAGTAGTATTAGACTAGCGCTCCCCAATGAGCAGTTCTTC. Residues: CASSIRLALPNEQFF. Complete variable domain (other parts from reference TRBV19 and TRBJ2-1): DGGITQSPKYLFRKEGQNVTLSCEQNLNHDAMYWYRQDPGQGLRLIYYSQIVNDFQKGDIAEGYSVSREKKESFPLTVTSAQKNPTAFYLCASSIRLALPNEQFFGPGTRLTVL.

The rearrangement joins TRBV18 to TRBJ2-5; possible D gene TRBD1, 5 bases. The CDR3 is 15 residues long. In germline, CDR1 is KGHSH, CDR2 LQKENI. The V and J ends lost 5 bases and 7 bases respectively, with 20 bases between them. The CDR3, as DNA: TGTGCCAGCTCAATTAGTGAGACAGCCCCGGGGACCCAGTACTTC. Translation gives CASSISETAPGTQYF. The complete variable domain, with remaining parts taken from reference TRBV18 and TRBJ2-5, reads NAGVMQNPRHLVRRRGQEARLRCSPMKGHSHVYWYRQLPEEGLKFMVYLQKENIIDESGMPKERFSAEFPKEGPSILRIQQVVRGDSAAYFCASSISETAPGTQYFGPGTRLLVL.

The J gene is TRBJ2-1, the V gene TRBV16; 7 bases align to TRBD1. The germline gives CDR1 KGHSY, CDR2 FQNENV. V was pared by 3 bases and J by 3 bases, with 2 bases of the junction left unmatched. This CDR3 spans 14 amino acids. The CDR3 here is CASSQDRSYNEQFF. CDR3 coding DNA: TGTGCCAGCAGCCAGGACAGGAGCTACAATGAGCAGTTCTTC.

The J gene is TRBJ1-5, the V gene TRBV6-5; a weak D match, TRBD1 (6 bases). Deletions cut 5 bases from V and 7 bases from J, with 15 bases between. The CDR3 consists of 14 residues. Germline V gene sequence: CDR1 MNHEY, CDR2 SVGAGI. The DNA for the CDR3 is TGTGCCAGCAGTAAGACAGGTATGGACCAGCCCCAGCATTTT. Protein: CASSKTGMDQPQHF.

V usage is TRBV19 and J usage is TRBJ2-1; TRBD2 aligns across 9 bases. The CDR3 spans 14 residues. Germline V gene lookup returns CDR1 LNHDA and CDR2 SQIVND (reference sequence). The junction had 4 bases not matched to a gene; V was cut back by 5 bases and J by 5 bases. CDR3 sequence (DNA): TGTGCCAGTAGTCTTAGCGGGAGCCACAATGAGCAGTTCTTC. This gives the protein CASSLSGSHNEQFF.

The rearrangement links TRBV19 to TRBJ2-7; 9 nucleotides match TRBD1. The germline V gene has CDR1 LNHDA and CDR2 SQIVND (reference sequence). The CDR3 runs to 14 residues. The ends lost 10 bases at V and 1 base at J; junction bases unmatched: 8. This CDR3 reads CATRDRELSYEQYF. For the CDR3, the DNA is TGTGCCACGAGGGACAGGGAACTATCCTACGAGCAGTACTTC.

This chain joins TRBV29-1 and TRBJ1-4; 10 positions agree with TRBD1. The CDR3 has 12 residues. The V and J ends lost 6 bases and 7 bases, in that order; junction bases with no gene match: 2. Germline CDR1 reads SQVTM; CDR2 reads ANQGSEA. The CDR3 sequence is CSVRDRGEKLFF. The CDR3 DNA follows: TGCAGCGTCCGGGACAGGGGTGAAAAACTGTTTTTT.